The clone carrying this T cell receptor (beta chain) was seen at least ten times. V dropped 5 bases and J dropped 0 bases, with 11 bases sitting between them. Germline loops: CDR1 SGHTA, CDR2 FQGNSA. CDR3 length: 14 amino acids. This sample stems from a study of T cells after yellow fever vaccination. MiXCR, run by TCRdb on the 5' RACE reads, gives a single entry per CDR3 protein. The repertoire holds under 300,000 distinct CDR3 sequences, with around 6.7% as singletons. The sequence came from a man aged 25 to 40 who received the YFV17D yellow fever vaccine. The source material was CD4+ T cells sorted from PBMCs, sampled on the day of the yellow fever booster vaccination. The J gene is TRBJ2-7, the V gene TRBV7-2, with no clear D. The CDR3 loop reads CASSMTDPSYEQYF. Written as DNA, the CDR3 is TGTGCCAGCAGCATGACGGACCCCTCCTACGAGCAGTACTTC.